This T cell receptor beta chain originates from a study of beta chain features in type 1 diabetes. About the research overall: Analysis included over 90 million sorted cells drawn from all samples. General study findings and limits: More deletions and fewer insertions at VDJ junctions were seen in type 1 diabetes patients. The cDNA sequencing approach could over-represent high-TCR-expressing cells. Significant though moderate, a shortening of TCRB CDR3s appeared in all four CD4+ subsets of Type 1 diabetes patients.

TCRB transcripts that were expressed got sequenced, as all of the isolated RNA had been reverse transcribed. The repertoire was sequenced with immunoSEQ multiplex PCR; TCRdb's copy has only in-frame clones and lacks some. This sample has 500,000 to 850,000 clones, with over 12% found just once. With respect to this clone: Its antigen is unidentified.

The V end lost 6 bases, the J end lost 9 bases, and 9 bases lay between the germline ends. The germline CDR1 and CDR2 sequences are SEHNR and FQNEAQ (reference sequence). This CDR3 has 10 residues. This clonotype was obtained from a man aged 18 to 29 with type 1 diabetes. V and J are TRBV7-9 and TRBJ2-7; D gene uncertain. Sequenced input: naive CD4+ T cells from blood. The CDR3 is CASRQDPQYF. The CDR3 DNA is TGTGCCAGCAGGCAGGACCCGCAGTACTTC.